Shown below are 3 T cell receptor beta chains from a single sample sequenced in a study of radiotherapy plus CTLA-4 blockade in lung cancer. Using immunoSEQ multiplex PCR, the repertoire was profiled, and TCRdb retains in-frame clones only, with some absent. This sample carries tens of thousands of clones, 55% to 80% of them seen once, and the ten largest clones take approximately 10%. Sequenced here: peripheral blood, sampled from a patient treated with radiotherapy plus ipilimumab. Receptors originate from a human donor with non-small cell lung cancer who had stable disease on radiotherapy plus ipilimumab.

The chain is built from TRBV9 and TRBJ1-2, with 10 bases matching TRBD1. Per the germline V gene, CDR1 is SGDLS and CDR2 is YYNGEE. The CDR3 totals 15 residues. Trimming took 3 bases from V and 9 from J; bases not matched to a gene: 11. CDR3 protein: CASSAQPGTGVSYTF. CDR3 nucleotide sequence: TGTGCCAGCAGCGCTCAACCCGGGACAGGGGTCAGCTACACCTTC.

Only one count was recorded for this clone. This rearrangement joins TRBV11-3 to TRBJ1-4, with 9 nucleotides matching TRBD1. Germline V lookup: CDR1 SGHNT, CDR2 YENEEA. The CDR3 consists of 12 residues. Trimming removed 6 bases from V and 10 bases from J; junction bases left unmatched: 3. The CDR3 spells CASSQDRGKLFF. The CDR3 bases are TGTGCCAGCAGTCAGGACAGGGGAAAACTGTTTTTT.

The chain carries TRBV5-1 and TRBJ2-6; D may be TRBD1 (6 bases). V shed 5 bases and J shed 4 bases, with 10 bases lying between them. Germline CDR1 and CDR2: SGHRS and YFSETQ. The CDR3 contains 14 residues. The CDR3 DNA follows: TGCGCCAGCAGGTCGGGGACAGGGGCCAACGTCCTGACTTTC. It yields the protein CASRSGTGANVLTF.